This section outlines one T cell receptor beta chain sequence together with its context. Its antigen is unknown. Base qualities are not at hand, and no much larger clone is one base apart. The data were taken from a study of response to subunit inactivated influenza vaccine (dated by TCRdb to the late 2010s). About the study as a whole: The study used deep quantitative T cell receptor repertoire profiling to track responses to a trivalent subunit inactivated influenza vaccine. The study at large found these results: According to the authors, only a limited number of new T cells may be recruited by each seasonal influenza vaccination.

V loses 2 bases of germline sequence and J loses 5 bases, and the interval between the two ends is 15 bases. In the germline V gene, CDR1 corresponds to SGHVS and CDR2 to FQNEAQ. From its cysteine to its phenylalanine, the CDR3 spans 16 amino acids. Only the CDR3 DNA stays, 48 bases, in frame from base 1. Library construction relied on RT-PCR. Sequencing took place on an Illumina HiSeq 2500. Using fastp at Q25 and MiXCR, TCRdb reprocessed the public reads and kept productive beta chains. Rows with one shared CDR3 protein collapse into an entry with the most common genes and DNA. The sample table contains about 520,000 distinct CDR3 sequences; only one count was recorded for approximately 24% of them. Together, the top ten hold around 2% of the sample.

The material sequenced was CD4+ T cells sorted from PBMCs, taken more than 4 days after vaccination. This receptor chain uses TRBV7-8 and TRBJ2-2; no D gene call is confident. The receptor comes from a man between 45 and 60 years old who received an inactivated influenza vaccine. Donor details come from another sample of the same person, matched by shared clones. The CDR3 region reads CASSLPRLSWTGELFF. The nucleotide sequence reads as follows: TGTGCCAGCAGCTTACCCCGCTTGAGTTGGACCGGGGAGCTGTTTTTT.